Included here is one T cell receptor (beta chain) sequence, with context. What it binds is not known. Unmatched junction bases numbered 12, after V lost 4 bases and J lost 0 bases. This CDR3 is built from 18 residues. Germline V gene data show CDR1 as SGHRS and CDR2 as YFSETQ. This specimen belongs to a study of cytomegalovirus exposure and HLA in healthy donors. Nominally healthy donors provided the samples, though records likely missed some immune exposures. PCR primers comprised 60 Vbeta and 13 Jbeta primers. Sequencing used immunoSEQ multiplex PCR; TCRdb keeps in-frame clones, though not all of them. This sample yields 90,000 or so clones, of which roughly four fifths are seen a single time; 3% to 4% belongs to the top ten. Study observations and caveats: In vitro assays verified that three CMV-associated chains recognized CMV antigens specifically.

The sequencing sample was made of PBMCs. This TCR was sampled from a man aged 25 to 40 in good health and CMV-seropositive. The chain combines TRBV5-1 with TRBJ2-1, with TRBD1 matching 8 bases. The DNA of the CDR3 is TGCGCCAGCAGCACGGGACAGGTTCCGCCCCCCTCCTACAATGAGCAGTTCTTC. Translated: CASSTGQVPPPSYNEQFF.